The 2 T cell receptor beta chains in this list originate from one sample, sequenced in a study of CD8 T cells in ankylosing spondylitis. TCRdb re-analysed the 5' RACE reads in MiXCR, keeping a single row per CDR3 protein. Altogether around 150,000 distinct CDR3 sequences are present, 7.3% being singletons, with the ten largest covering 12%. Sequencing input: blood, either unsorted or a sorted T cell fraction (not recorded which). Receptor source: a female donor with ankylosing spondylitis or in good health (not recorded which).

This clonotype has at least ten counts. The chain is built from TRBV5-1 and TRBJ2-3; D is uncertain. The CDR3 is made up of 17 amino acids. The ends were cut back, 0 bases at V and 2 bases at J, with 16 bases in the middle. From germline, CDR1 is SGHRS and CDR2 YFSETQ. The chain's CDR3 is CASSLVVSTFSTDTQYF. The CDR3 DNA reads TGCGCCAGCAGCTTGGTCGTCAGTACGTTTTCCACAGATACGCAGTATTTT. Full variable domain (remainder filled in from reference TRBV5-1 and TRBJ2-3): KAGVTQTPRYLIKTRGQQVTLSCSPISGHRSVSWYQQTPGQGLQFLFEYFSETQRNKGNFPGRFSGRQFSNSRSEMNVSTLELGDSALYLCASSLVVSTFSTDTQYFGPGTRLTVL.

This clonotype occurred many times. V and J are TRBV6-5 and TRBJ1-3, with no clear D. Per the germline V gene, CDR1 is MNHEY and CDR2 is SVGAGI. Between the trimmed V and J ends, which lost 4 bases and 0 bases, there was a span of 16 bases. This CDR3 has 17 amino acids. CDR3 DNA: TGTGCCAGCAGTTTGCGAAGTCGGCGAAGCTCTGGAAACACCATATATTTT. Its protein is CASSLRSRRSSGNTIYF.